A single sample is the source of the 25 T cell receptor beta chains below, sequenced in a study of T cells in women clearing cervical HPV infection (dated 2018 in TCRdb). Preparation of the library involved the immunoSEQ multiplex PCR assay. Drawn from immuneACCESS, this table holds only the in-frame rearrangements with V and J called that TCRdb kept. Clones are partly lost; checked studies trace under half to an unresolved V gene and leave the rest unexplained. The table kept for this sample lists tens of thousands of clones. Roughly 2.6% of the sample goes to the ten largest clones. Sequencing was done on a sample of blood buffy coat. The receptors were gathered from a woman between 18 and 70 years old with a cervical HPV16 infection that either progressed to CIN3+ or cleared (not recorded which).

Concerning this clone itself: An end of the junction does not agree with germline; a read error may underlie this. The read comes to an end 3 residues before the CDR3 does, leaving the germline J gene to fill in the end. The genes are TRBV2 and TRBJ2-2, with 9 bases that match TRBD1. This CDR3 has 15 amino acids. Germline V lookup: CDR1 SNHLY, CDR2 FYNNEI. The CDR3 is CVSSELGQGNSPLFF. CDR3 bases read: TGTGTCAGCAGTGAACTGGGACAGGGTAATTCACCG.

Of note for this clone: One end of the junction is discordant with germline, which a read error may explain. Read data end 3 residues before the CDR3 end; the end is taken from the germline J gene. The V gene is TRBV14, the J gene TRBJ2-2; 7 nucleotides line up with TRBD2. Per germline, CDR1 SGHDN and CDR2 FVKESK. CDR3 length equals 19 residues. CDR3 residues: CASSQGSQWRETNTGELFF. CDR3 DNA, as far as it was read: TGTGCCAGCAGCCAAGGCTCTCAGTGGCGGGAGACGAATACCGGGGAG.

With respect to this clone: The CDR3 extends 3 residues past the end of the read, so its final part is completed from the germline J gene. The genes are TRBV6-4 and TRBJ2-3; 9 bases map to TRBD2. The V and J ends lost 7 bases and 4 bases, in that order; junction bases with no gene match: 9. Germline loops: CDR1 MRHNA, CDR2 SNTAGT. This CDR3 is built from 15 residues. The CDR3 region is CASKVSGRVSDTQYF. The covered CDR3 bases are TGTGCCAGCAAGGTTAGCGGGAGAGTGTCAGATACG.

CDR3 DNA, as far as it was read: TGTGCCAGCTCCTACGGGACTTCCTATGGC. Protein sequence: CASSYGTSYG. The full CDR3 reads CASSYGTSYGYTF. The chain employs TRBV18 and TRBJ1-2, with D possibly TRBD1 on 5 matching bases. The read comes to an end 3 residues before the CDR3 does, leaving the germline J gene to fill in the end. CDR3 length: 13 residues. Looked up from germline, CDR1 is KGHSH and CDR2 is LQKENI. The V end lost 6 bases, the J end lost 4 bases, and 12 bases lay between the germline ends.

In regard to this clone: The DNA ends 3 residues before the CDR3 does, and the rest of the CDR3 is filled in from the germline J gene. V is TRBV7-3 and J is TRBJ2-7; 10 positions match TRBD1. Germline V CDR1 and CDR2: SGHTA, FQGTGA. V shed 5 bases, J shed 6 bases, and the junction held 1 base outside the gene matches. CDR3 length equals 12 residues. The CDR3 region is CASSGDRGEQYF. CDR3 bases read: TGTGCCAGCAGCGGGGACAGGGGCGAG.

About this clone: Read data end 3 residues before the CDR3 end; the end is taken from the germline J gene. V is TRBV15 and J is TRBJ1-3; 7 positions match TRBD1. Germline-derived CDR1 and CDR2 are LNHNV and YYDKDF (reference sequence). The CDR3 is made up of 21 amino acids. V lost 0 bases and J lost 0; bases outside the gene matches: 17. CDR3 DNA, as far as it was read: TGTGCCACCAGCAGAGATCCAAGGGGGCTCCCAATACCCTTCTCTGGAAACACC. Protein: CATSRDPRGLPIPFSGNT. The entire CDR3 reads CATSRDPRGLPIPFSGNTIYF.

As for this clone: Read coverage stops 3 residues before the CDR3 terminus; the germline J gene supplies the remainder. The rearrangement links TRBV20-1 to TRBJ2-2; 11 nucleotides agree with TRBD2. V was clipped by 7 bases and J by 7 bases; unmatched bases: 11. This CDR3 spans 15 amino acids. Germline CDR1 DFQATT, CDR2 SNEGSKA (reference sequence). CDR3: CSGGSGRAEGGELFF. The sequenced part of the CDR3 DNA is TGCAGTGGGGGTAGCGGGAGGGCCGAGGGCGGGGAG.

A note on this clone: The sequence runs out 3 residues before the end of the CDR3; the remainder is reconstructed from the germline J gene. This chain links TRBV5-1 with TRBJ2-3; 9 positions match TRBD2. Germline-derived CDR1 and CDR2 are SGHRS and YFSETQ. The CDR3 covers 15 residues. V trimming: 4 bases; J trimming: 6 bases; junction bases outside the gene matches: 9. The CDR3 is CASSVNSGSSDTQYF. CDR3 bases read: TGCGCCAGCAGCGTCAATAGCGGGAGCTCGGATACG.

With regard to this clone: The CDR3 end falls 3 residues outside the read, so it is completed with the germline J gene. This chain uses TRBV7-6 with TRBJ1-4; maybe TRBD1 (5 bases). The V end lost 6 bases, the J end lost 0 bases, and 8 bases lay between the germline ends. Germline V gene lookup returns CDR1 SGHVS and CDR2 FNYEAQ. The CDR3 length is 14 residues. The CDR3 DNA, read in part, is TGTGCCAGCAGAAGGGGTACAACTAATGAAAAA. This gives the protein CASRRGTTNEK. The full CDR3 is CASRRGTTNEKLFF.

Comment on this clone: The read is 3 residues too short to cover the CDR3 end, so that end is filled in from the germline J gene. The chain is built from TRBV29-1 and TRBJ1-2; 9 bases are a match to TRBD1. Trimming removed 4 bases from V and 4 bases from J; junction bases left unmatched: 10. This CDR3 is built from 15 residues. CDR1 and CDR2 from the germline V gene are SQVTM and ANQGSEA. CDR3 sequence: CSVVDTGGAIYGYTF. Incomplete CDR3 DNA: TGCAGCGTTGTAGATACAGGGGGCGCTATCTATGGC.

The CDR3 spells CASSLRGGNSYEQYF. The DNA read from the CDR3 is TGTGCCAGCAGCTTACGCGGGGGTAACTCCTACGAG. The V gene is TRBV13, the J gene TRBJ2-7; TRBD2 aligns across 7 bases. The sequenced fragment ends 3 residues before the CDR3 boundary, so the rest is inferred from the germline J gene. CDR1 and CDR2 from the germline V gene are PRHDT and FYEKMQ (reference sequence). The V and J ends lost 2 bases and 0 bases, in that order; junction bases with no gene match: 4. The CDR3 spans 15 residues.

About this clone itself: The missing CDR3 end, 3 residues past where the read stops, is filled in from the germline J gene. The chain employs TRBV30 and TRBJ1-4; possible D gene TRBD1, 6 bases. CDR3 size: 13 residues. Trimming left V 3 bases short and J 8 bases short, with 13 bases between. Per germline, CDR1 GTSNPN and CDR2 SVGIG (reference sequence). The part of the CDR3 DNA that was read is TGTGCCTGGAGAGACTCAGGGGACGAAAAA. It encodes CAWRDSGDEK. In full, the CDR3 reads CAWRDSGDEKLFF.

Points on this clone: From the germline J gene comes the end of the CDR3, since the read stops 3 residues before it. This sample includes further DNA sequences coding for the same CDR3. The chain couples TRBV12-3 or TRBV12-4 to TRBJ2-1; 10 nucleotides agree with TRBD2. This CDR3 comprises 15 residues. V shed 1 base and J 3 bases; nucleotides not matched to a gene: 0. This chain's CDR3 is CASSLGLAGYNEQFF. The CDR3 DNA, read in part, is TGTGCCAGCAGTTTAGGACTAGCGGGCTACAATGAG.

Notes on this clone: The read gets to within 3 residues of the CDR3 end, and the germline J gene fills in the rest. J is TRBJ1-2 and V is TRBV20-1; possible D gene TRBD1, 5 bases. The CDR3 length is 13 residues. Germline V lookup: CDR1 DFQATT, CDR2 SNEGSKA (reference sequence). The CDR3 sequence: CSATYSGAYDYTF. CDR3 DNA (partial): TGCAGTGCTACGTACAGCGGGGCCTACGAC.

A remark on this clone: The read halts 3 residues ahead of the CDR3 end, with the missing end drawn from the germline J gene. The V gene is TRBV6-2 or TRBV6-3, the J gene TRBJ1-6; weak D call: TRBD1 (6 bases). V lost 4 bases to trimming and J lost 10 bases, with 17 bases between them. Germline CDR1 reads MNHEY; CDR2 reads SVGEGT. The CDR3 extends over 15 amino acids. The CDR3 loop is CASSSDATTGSPLHF. CDR3 bases read: TGTGCCAGCAGTTCGGACGCAACGACAGGATCACCC.

On this clone itself: The sequenced fragment ends 3 residues before the CDR3 boundary, so the rest is inferred from the germline J gene. The gene calls are TRBV19 and TRBJ1-2; the D gene is possibly TRBD1 (5 bases). From germline, CDR1 is LNHDA and CDR2 SQIVND (reference sequence). The CDR3 spans 16 residues. Trimming removed 1 base at V and 0 bases at J, with 12 bases between. The CDR3 reads CASSIVSAGTNYGYTF. The CDR3 bases that were read are TGTGCCAGTAGTATAGTTTCGGCAGGGACTAACTATGGC.

About this clone itself: The CDR3 end lies 3 residues beyond the end of the read and is filled in from the germline J gene. This chain links TRBV5-1 with TRBJ1-4; the match to TRBD1 covers 8 bases. The CDR3 has 15 amino acids. Germline CDR1 is SGHRS and CDR2 is YFSETQ. CDR3 in amino acids: CASSLYRGDYSPLFF. CDR3 bases read: TGCGCCAGCAGCTTGTACAGGGGGGATTATTCACCA.

A note on this clone: The read terminates 3 residues ahead of where the CDR3 ends, so the germline J gene completes it. V gene TRBV6-1 combines with J gene TRBJ1-5; D gene unclear. V lost 0 bases to trimming and J lost 4 bases, with 10 bases between them. From germline, CDR1 is MNHNS and CDR2 SASEGT. This CDR3 has 15 residues. The CDR3 sequence: CASSEARTANQPQHF. The CDR3 bases that were read are TGTGCCAGCAGTGAAGCAAGAACAGCTAATCAGCCC.

On this clone itself: The sequenced fragment ends 3 residues before the CDR3 boundary, so the rest is inferred from the germline J gene. V and J are TRBV9 and TRBJ2-3; 9 positions match TRBD2. Germline V gene lookup returns CDR1 SGDLS and CDR2 YYNGEE. The ends lost 3 bases at V and 8 bases at J; junction bases unmatched: 10. The CDR3 totals 15 residues. CDR3 DNA (partial): TGTGCCAGCAGCGATAGCGGGAGTGTTTGGGGTACG. Translating it yields CASSDSGSVWGT. The full CDR3 reads CASSDSGSVWGTQYF.

Details on this clone: Read sequence stops 3 residues before the CDR3 end, and the germline J gene provides the missing end. This chain connects TRBV7-2 to TRBJ2-1; 9 bases align to TRBD1. This CDR3 has 13 amino acids. The germline V gene has CDR1 SGHTA and CDR2 FQGNSA. The V gene end was trimmed by 8 bases and the J gene end by 5 bases; junction bases not matched to a gene: 4. The part of the CDR3 DNA that was read is TGTGCCAGCCGTTACAGGGGGCACAATGAG. It codes for CASRYRGHNE. The full CDR3 reads CASRYRGHNEQFF.

CDR3 DNA (partial): TGTGCCAGCAGCTCGGACAGGGGGAGCCAAGAGACC. This sequence encodes CASSSDRGSQET. The CDR3, in full, reads CASSSDRGSQETQYF. V usage is TRBV11-1 and J usage is TRBJ2-5; 10 bases match TRBD1. Sequencing ends 3 residues short of the CDR3 end; the germline J gene provides the rest. Trimming took 4 bases from V and 1 from J; bases not matched to a gene: 3. The germline V gene encodes CDR1 SGHAT and CDR2 FQDESV (reference sequence). The CDR3 length is 15 residues.

To note about this clone: The CDR3 is cut off 3 residues early in the read; its end comes from the germline J gene. The chain has TRBV20-1 and TRBJ1-3; D is perhaps TRBD1 (5 bases). The germline V gene encodes CDR1 DFQATT and CDR2 SNEGSKA (reference sequence). The V end lost 6 bases, the J end lost 0 bases, and 6 bases lay between the germline ends. The CDR3 is made up of 12 amino acids. This chain's CDR3 is CSADNSGNTIYF. The CDR3 DNA, read in part, is TGCAGTGCGGACAACTCTGGAAACACC.

Remarks on this clone: From the germline J gene comes the end of the CDR3, since the read stops 3 residues before it. The V call is TRBV19, the J call TRBJ1-2; 7 nucleotides match TRBD1. There are 14 residues in the CDR3. Germline CDR1 LNHDA, CDR2 SQIVND (reference sequence). The sequenced part of the CDR3 DNA is TGTGCCAGTAACAAGGGGGCAGGGTCCCACGAC. Protein sequence: CASNKGAGSHD. The CDR3 in its entirety is CASNKGAGSHDYTF.

As concerns this clone: The read halts 3 residues ahead of the CDR3 end, with the missing end drawn from the germline J gene. This sequence joins TRBV7-2 and TRBJ1-2, with 9 bases fitting TRBD1. CDR3 length: 16 amino acids. CDR1 is SGHTA and CDR2 is FQGNSA in the germline V gene. The CDR3 here is CASSLAGTGRRDTYTF. The sequenced CDR3 bases are TGTGCCAGCAGCTTAGCCGGGACAGGGAGAAGAGATACC.

To note about this clone: The read ends 3 residues early relative to the CDR3; the germline J gene fills the gap. J is TRBJ2-7 and V is TRBV4-1; 11 bases agree with TRBD2. V was clipped by 4 bases and J by 3 bases; unmatched bases: 14. Germline CDR1 is MGHRA and CDR2 is YSYEKL. The length of the CDR3 is 18 residues. Partial CDR3 DNA: TGCGCCAGCAGCCTCTTACCCGCGGGGACTAGCGGTTACTACGAG. It specifies CASSLLPAGTSGYYE. The CDR3 in full is CASSLLPAGTSGYYEQYF.